This T cell receptor (beta chain) emerged from a study of blood T cell repertoires in COVID-19. Sequenced by immunoSEQ multiplex PCR; TCRdb stores in-frame clones only, minus some. The sample has approximately 210,000 clones; roughly 86% are singletons. The CDR3 loop spans 17 amino acids. V was shortened by 0 bases and J by 0 bases, with 12 bases between the two germline ends. CDR1 and CDR2 from the germline V gene are SGHKS and YYEKEE (reference sequence). This receptor was identified in a middle-aged woman with acute or convalescent COVID-19. V and J are TRBV5-5 and TRBJ2-2, with D perhaps matching TRBD1 (6 bases). Sequencing was performed on peripheral blood. Written as DNA, the CDR3 is TGTGCCAGCAGCTTGGCAGGGGACCTCACGAACACCGGGGAGCTGTTTTTT. Amino acid sequence: CASSLAGDLTNTGELFF.